This T cell receptor beta chain was recorded in a study of CD8+ T cells in alopecia areata listed by TCRdb under 2018. In terms of the full investigation: To study T cell clonal expansion in alopecia areata, the researchers applied high-throughput TCRbeta sequencing to both the C3H/HeJ mouse model and human patients. Human TCRbeta sequencing covered scalp tissue and sorted CD4+ and CD8+ peripheral blood T cells from patchy and totalis/universalis alopecia areata patients and healthy controls. Scalp clonality was compared among normal scalp (n=4), patchy alopecia areata scalp (n=8), and alopecia totalis/universalis scalp (n=8). RNA was extracted with the PAXgene miRNA kit for fixed scalp, the miRNeasy kit for PBMCs, and the RNeasy kit for mouse skin. TCRbeta CDR3 regions were amplified by immunoSEQ multiplex PCR with 35 Vbeta forward and 13 Jbeta reverse primers.

PBMCs were isolated by density centrifugation and stained for CD3, CD4 and CD8, after which CD4+ and CD8+ T cells were sorted on a FACSAria. Unaffected controls provided scalp biopsies and blood samples. A remark on this clone: There is no known antigen for this receptor. No base quality information exists; no much larger clone differs at one position.

General study outcomes and caveats: Compared with normal scalp, lesional scalp had higher clonality and more expanded CD8+ clones, particularly in alopecia totalis/universalis, a pattern that suggests antigenic drive. Unlike mouse skin, where gammadelta T cells dominate, normal human skin contains resident alphabeta T cells that get sequenced too, which complicates analysis of the scalp TCR repertoire. TCR sequences shared between patients were less clear than in mice, possibly partly because of HLA diversity in the patient population.

The CDR3 starts with the cysteine, ends with the phenylalanine, and has 15 residues. CDR3 DNA only is kept here, 45 bases in frame from base 1. The germline V gene provides CDR1 MGHDK and CDR2 SYGVNS. Trimming removed 3 bases from V and 0 bases from J, leaving 9 bases between the germline ends. The library was obtained by the immunoSEQ multiplex PCR assay. For TCR sequencing, RNA was extracted from every sample and reverse transcribed into cDNA to serve as template. First-strand cDNA was synthesized using SuperScript III with a 2:1 mix of oligo-dT and random hexamers. A synthetic immune receptor repertoire was used to assess amplification bias, and residual bias was removed computationally. The published analysis was carried out like this. Raw reads were preprocessed to remove errors, and CDR3 was defined by IMGT conventions from the conserved cysteine to phenylalanine. To get clonality, Shannon entropy was normalized by log2 of the number of productive unique TCRs and the result was subtracted from 1. Whether each scalp clone was CD4 or CD8 was inferred by checking scalp TCRbeta sequences against the CD4 and CD8 repertoires from sorted blood. TCRdb provides this immuneACCESS table in a form limited to in-frame rearrangements. Some clones are lacking; in checked studies, under half of them reflect an unresolved V gene, and why the rest are absent is not known. The V and J calls and clone size were taken over from that table, and D and trimming were inferred from the DNA. The sample table records 200,000 to 250,000 clones; roughly 50% of these occur just once. The ten most abundant clones make up nearly 5% of the sample.

The rearranged segments are TRBV25-1 and TRBJ1-5; no confident D gene assignment can be made. The sequence was obtained from a human donor in good health. Sequencing input: CD8+ T cells sorted from blood. The CDR3 protein: CASSEGSHSNQPQHF. At the DNA level, the sequence is TGTGCCAGCAGTGAGGGATCACATAGCAATCAGCCCCAGCATTTT.